The rows below give T cell receptor beta chains drawn from one sample of a study of T cell responses to AZD1222 COVID-19 vaccine. TCRdb keeps only in-frame clones here, not all; method: immunoSEQ multiplex PCR. The table lists 95,000 or so clones, 85% to 90% of them singletons. The source material was peripheral blood, sampled on day 0 of AZD1222 vaccination. These receptors originate from an adult in good health. CDR3s include the opening cysteine and the closing phenylalanine or tryptophan. Fields, in order: J gene, V gene, clone size, D gene, CDR3 DNA, CDR3 protein. The D gene is left open where the match is weak. Some rows mark clone size as missing; the rest say once, few, many or name a class of expanded clone.

J: TRBJ2-5
V: TRBV28
size: -
D: TRBD1
DNA: TGTGCCAGCAGCTTGCTCCGGGACAGCTTACAAGAGACCCAGTACTTC
CDR3: CASSLLRDSLQETQYF

J: TRBJ2-2
V: TRBV30
size: -
D: TRBD2
DNA: TGTGCCTGGGGACCGACTAGCGCCACCGGGGAGCTGTTTTTT
CDR3: CAWGPTSATGELFF

J: TRBJ2-1
V: TRBV19
size: -
D: -
DNA: TGTGCCAGTAGTCCCTCCCGGGGCGATTACAATGAGCAGTTCTTC
CDR3: CASSPSRGDYNEQFF

J: TRBJ2-3
V: TRBV5-1
size: -
D: TRBD1
DNA: TGCGCCAGCAGCCCGGGGACAGGGGGGAGACCAGATACGCAGTATTTT
CDR3: CASSPGTGGRPDTQYF

J: TRBJ1-1
V: TRBV5-1
size: -
D: -
DNA: TGCGCCAGCAGCTTCGACAAGAACACTGAAGCTTTCTTT
CDR3: CASSFDKNTEAFF

J: TRBJ2-5
V: TRBV9
size: once
D: -
DNA: TGTGCCAGCAGCGGAACTAGCCCAGAGACCCAGTACTTC
CDR3: CASSGTSPETQYF

J: TRBJ2-3
V: TRBV27
size: few
D: -
DNA: TGTGCCAGCAGTTCAGGTGGCCTGGGTACGCAGTATTTT
CDR3: CASSSGGLGTQYF

J: TRBJ2-3
V: TRBV6-2/TRBV6-3
size: -
D: TRBD2
DNA: TGTGCCAGCAGTCCCCTAGCGGGGGCGGCAGGGACGCAGTATTTT
CDR3: CASSPLAGAAGTQYF

J: TRBJ2-3
V: TRBV4-1
size: -
D: -
DNA: TGCGCCAGCAGCCAATCCGATGGCATGCACACAGATACGCAGTATTTT
CDR3: CASSQSDGMHTDTQYF

J: TRBJ1-2
V: TRBV4-2
size: -
D: -
DNA: TGTGCCAGCAGCCAGAGCCTGGGGGCGCTGGAAGGCTACACCTTC
CDR3: CASSQSLGALEGYTF

J: TRBJ2-1
V: TRBV28
size: -
D: -
DNA: TGTGCCAGCAGATCTCTAGCGTTACAGTTCTTC
CDR3: CASRSLALQFF

J: TRBJ1-2
V: TRBV19
size: once
D: -
DNA: TGTGCCAGTAGACCCCCAACTGGACAGTATCGGAACTATGGCTACACCTTC
CDR3: CASRPPTGQYRNYGYTF

J: TRBJ1-3
V: TRBV5-1
size: -
D: -
DNA: TGCGCCAGCAGAGCCAGGGGAGGTGGAAACACCATATATTTT
CDR3: CASRARGGGNTIYF

J: TRBJ2-3
V: TRBV2
size: -
D: -
DNA: TGTGCCAGCAGGTTGCGCCGGGGCACAGATACGCAGTATTTT
CDR3: CASRLRRGTDTQYF

J: TRBJ1-2
V: TRBV21-1
size: -
D: -
DNA: TGTGCCAGCAGCAAAGGGGTAGGGGTCGACTATGGCTACACCTTC
CDR3: CASSKGVGVDYGYTF

J: TRBJ2-2
V: TRBV12-3/TRBV12-4
size: -
D: TRBD2
DNA: TGTGCCAGCAGCTACGGGGGGACCGGGGAGCTGTTTTTT
CDR3: CASSYGGTGELFF

J: TRBJ1-5
V: TRBV4-1
size: -
D: -
DNA: TGCGCCAGCAGCCAGAGATCTCCCGACAATCAGCCCCAGCATTTT
CDR3: CASSQRSPDNQPQHF

J: TRBJ2-2
V: TRBV5-1
size: -
D: -
DNA: TGCGCCAGCAGCATACAGGGGAACACCGGGGAGCTGTTTTTT
CDR3: CASSIQGNTGELFF

J: TRBJ1-1
V: TRBV5-4
size: -
D: -
DNA: TGTGCCAGCAGCTCGCAGGGCGTTAACACTGAAGCTTTCTTT
CDR3: CASSSQGVNTEAFF

J: TRBJ1-5
V: TRBV10-3
size: -
D: -
DNA: TGTGCCATCAGTGATGGGGTCCATCAGCCCCAGCATTTT
CDR3: CAISDGVHQPQHF

J: TRBJ1-2
V: TRBV2
size: -
D: -
DNA: TGTGCCAGCTGGGGATCGGCAGGGATTAACTATGGCTACACCTTC
CDR3: CASWGSAGINYGYTF

J: TRBJ2-1
V: TRBV9
size: -
D: TRBD2
DNA: TGTGCCAGCAGCGCCCTTTTCACTATGCGGGGGGCCTACAATGAGCAGTTCTTC
CDR3: CASSALFTMRGAYNEQFF

J: TRBJ2-5
V: TRBV9
size: -
D: -
DNA: TGTGCCAGCAGCCCCCAACAGGGTATCGGAGAGACCCAGTACTTC
CDR3: CASSPQQGIGETQYF

J: TRBJ2-3
V: TRBV6-4
size: -
D: -
DNA: TGTGCCAGCAGTGGCGGGGGCGAGACAGATACGCAGTATTTT
CDR3: CASSGGGETDTQYF

J: TRBJ1-6
V: TRBV5-1
size: few
D: -
DNA: TGCGCCAGCAGCTTGGGGGTGGTGGGGTCACCCCTCCACTTT
CDR3: CASSLGVVGSPLHF

J: TRBJ2-5
V: TRBV9
size: -
D: -
DNA: TGTGCCAGCAGCGTCAAGGACAGAGAGACCCAGTACTTC
CDR3: CASSVKDRETQYF

J: TRBJ2-7
V: TRBV5-6
size: -
D: TRBD2
DNA: TGTGCCAGCAGCTTAGGGGGACTAGCGGGGGTAATTTACGAGCAGTACTTC
CDR3: CASSLGGLAGVIYEQYF

J: TRBJ1-5
V: TRBV6-1
size: -
D: -
DNA: TGTGCCAGCAGTGAAGCGGGGGGCAATCAGCCCCAGCATTTT
CDR3: CASSEAGGNQPQHF

J: TRBJ2-3
V: TRBV11-2
size: -
D: TRBD1
DNA: TGTGCCAGCAGCAGAGGGGCAGGGGGCGACACAGATACGCAGTATTTT
CDR3: CASSRGAGGDTDTQYF

J: TRBJ2-3
V: TRBV5-4
size: -
D: -
DNA: TGTGCCAGCAGCTTCAGGGATTTAACAGATACGCAGTATTTT
CDR3: CASSFRDLTDTQYF

J: TRBJ1-5
V: TRBV15
size: -
D: TRBD1
DNA: TGTGCCACCAGCGGCGACAGGGGCTATGGCAATCAGCCCCAGCATTTT
CDR3: CATSGDRGYGNQPQHF

J: TRBJ1-5
V: TRBV28
size: -
D: TRBD1
DNA: TGTGCCAGCAGTCCAACGACAGGGGGTATGGATCAGCCCCAGCATTTT
CDR3: CASSPTTGGMDQPQHF

J: TRBJ1-2
V: TRBV13
size: -
D: -
DNA: TGTGCCAGCAGCGTCCAGGGGACCAACTATGGCTACACCTTC
CDR3: CASSVQGTNYGYTF

J: TRBJ2-1
V: TRBV7-2
size: -
D: -
DNA: TGTGCCAGCAAAAATGGGGGATCCTCCTACAATGAGCAGTTCTTC
CDR3: CASKNGGSSYNEQFF

J: TRBJ2-1
V: TRBV6-5
size: -
D: TRBD2
DNA: TGTGCCAGCAGTCTTAGCGGGGAGTACAATGAGCAGTTCTTC
CDR3: CASSLSGEYNEQFF

J: TRBJ1-5
V: TRBV28
size: few
D: -
DNA: TGTGCCAGCAGTATCTATCGGGCCCCGGGGCAGCCCCAGCATTTT
CDR3: CASSIYRAPGQPQHF

J: TRBJ1-3
V: TRBV11-2
size: -
D: -
DNA: TGTGCCAGCAGCGGGAGGTCGGCGGGGGACACCATATATTTT
CDR3: CASSGRSAGDTIYF

J: TRBJ1-1
V: TRBV5-1
size: -
D: TRBD1
DNA: TGCGCCAGCAGCTTGGGGGAAGGGGGCATCAAAGCTTTCTTT
CDR3: CASSLGEGGIKAFF

J: TRBJ2-7
V: TRBV7-9
size: once
D: TRBD2
DNA: TGTGCCAGCAGCTTTAGCGGGGGGGCTGGCGAGCAGTACTTC
CDR3: CASSFSGGAGEQYF

J: TRBJ1-2
V: TRBV10-2
size: -
D: -
DNA: TGCGCCAGCAGTGTTGCCCCGACAGACCACTATGGCTACACCTTC
CDR3: CASSVAPTDHYGYTF

J: TRBJ2-7
V: TRBV7-8
size: -
D: TRBD1
DNA: TGTGCCAGCAGCTTAGGGGACAGGGGCGAGCAGTACTTC
CDR3: CASSLGDRGEQYF

J: TRBJ2-7
V: TRBV12-3/TRBV12-4
size: -
D: -
DNA: TGTGCCAGCAGTTTACGGTTCCAGAACGAGCAGTACTTC
CDR3: CASSLRFQNEQYF

J: TRBJ2-2
V: TRBV6-6
size: -
D: TRBD2
DNA: TGTGCCAGCAGTTACTCTCTAGCGGGTAGTCCCGGGGAGCTGTTTTTT
CDR3: CASSYSLAGSPGELFF

J: TRBJ2-7
V: TRBV28
size: -
D: TRBD2
DNA: TGTGCCAGCAGTTTCGCTAGCGGGGGCACCTACGAGCAGTACTTC
CDR3: CASSFASGGTYEQYF

J: TRBJ2-7
V: TRBV28
size: -
D: -
DNA: TGTGCCAGCAGGCTCGACGACACCCACGAGCAGTACTTC
CDR3: CASRLDDTHEQYF

J: TRBJ1-3
V: TRBV15
size: -
D: -
DNA: TGTGCCACCAGCAGAGATCTTACGACAACTGGAAACACCATATATTTT
CDR3: CATSRDLTTTGNTIYF

J: TRBJ2-3
V: TRBV5-6
size: -
D: -
DNA: TGTGCCAGCAATAGTGGGGAGTTGTTAGCCGATACGCAGTATTTT
CDR3: CASNSGELLADTQYF

J: TRBJ2-1
V: TRBV5-6
size: -
D: -
DNA: TGTGCCAGCAGCCAGATATGGGGGGATGAGCAGTTCTTC
CDR3: CASSQIWGDEQFF